The rows below give T cell receptor beta chains drawn from one sample of a study of blood T cell repertoires in COVID-19. TCRdb keeps only in-frame clones here, not all; method: immunoSEQ multiplex PCR. The sample lists about 53,000 clones, approximately 80% occurring once. The sequenced sample was peripheral blood. The receptors derive from a man between 65 and 80 years old with active or convalescent COVID-19. CDR3s include the opening cysteine and the closing phenylalanine or tryptophan. The D gene is left open where the match is weak. Not every row has a clone size; where given, it reads once, few, many or a size class.

V gene	D gene	CDR3 length	clone size	J gene	CDR3 DNA	CDR3 protein
TRBV11-3	NA	14	NA	TRBJ2-1	TGTGCCAGCAGCTTAAATCTAGCTCCCAATGAGCAGTTCTTC	CASSLNLAPNEQFF
TRBV7-2	TRBD1	16	few	TRBJ1-6	TGTGCCAGCAGCTTAGGGTCGGCAGGGGGGAATTCACCCCTCCACTTT	CASSLGSAGGNSPLHF
TRBV5-4	NA	15	once	TRBJ2-6	TGTGCCAGCAGGCCCGGGAGCTCTGGGGCCAACGTCCTGACTTTC	CASRPGSSGANVLTF
TRBV19	TRBD1	14	NA	TRBJ1-2	TGTGCCACCTCTGGGACAGGGTACATCTATGGCTACACCTTC	CATSGTGYIYGYTF
TRBV4-2	NA	14	NA	TRBJ1-1	TGTGCCAGCAGCCACTCACAGGGATCGGCTGAAGCTTTCTTT	CASSHSQGSAEAFF
TRBV6-1	TRBD1	16	NA	TRBJ1-6	TGTGCCAGCAGTGCCCGGGATGGGACAGGGCTTTCACCCCTCCACTTT	CASSARDGTGLSPLHF
TRBV18	NA	14	NA	TRBJ2-3	TGTGCCAGCTCACCCCCCGCAGGGTCAGATACGCAGTATTTT	CASSPPAGSDTQYF
TRBV11-3	TRBD2	13	NA	TRBJ2-1	TGTGCCAGCAGCTCACTAGCGGGAGGGGAGCAGTTCTTC	CASSSLAGGEQFF
TRBV5-6	TRBD1	15	NA	TRBJ1-2	TGTGCCAGCAGCCCCTGGGACAGGGGGGACTATGGCTACACCTTC	CASSPWDRGDYGYTF
TRBV7-2	TRBD1	14	NA	TRBJ1-4	TGTGCCAGCAGCATGGGACAGGGTGGCGAAAAACTGTTTTTT	CASSMGQGGEKLFF
TRBV28	TRBD2	15	NA	TRBJ2-5	TGTGCCAGCAGCGGCTGGGGGGAGGGCCAAGAGACCCAGTACTTC	CASSGWGEGQETQYF
TRBV7-6	TRBD1	15	NA	TRBJ2-3	TGTGCCAGCAGCCCGCGACAGGGTGATTCAGATACGCAGTATTTT	CASSPRQGDSDTQYF
TRBV10-3	NA	13	NA	TRBJ2-3	TGTGCCATCAAAACAGCTAGCACAGATACGCAGTATTTT	CAIKTASTDTQYF
TRBV28	TRBD1	16	NA	TRBJ1-1	TGTGCCAGCAAGCGACAGGGGAGTGTCGTGAACACTGAAGCTTTCTTT	CASKRQGSVVNTEAFF
TRBV27	TRBD1	14	NA	TRBJ2-1	TGTGCCGATTCCCGGGACAGGGTAGGTAGTGAGCAGTTCTTC	CADSRDRVGSEQFF
TRBV4-1	NA	17	NA	TRBJ1-4	TGCGCCAGCAGCCAAGTGGGACACCGAGCAACTAATGAAAAACTGTTTTTT	CASSQVGHRATNEKLFF
TRBV27	TRBD1	16	NA	TRBJ1-6	TGTGCCAGCAGTCCACGGGGCTCGGACAGGGGTTCACCCCTCCACTTT	CASSPRGSDRGSPLHF
TRBV7-9	NA	14	NA	TRBJ2-3	TGTGCCAGCAGCTTAGACGCAGGGAAGGGTACGCAGTATTTT	CASSLDAGKGTQYF
TRBV7-3	NA	13	NA	TRBJ2-3	TGTGCCAGCAGTCGGGGACTGACAGATACGCAGTATTTT	CASSRGLTDTQYF
TRBV27	NA	16	many	TRBJ1-5	TGTGCCAGCAGTCCCCGGGGGGGCCCTAGCAATCAGCCCCAGCATTTT	CASSPRGGPSNQPQHF
TRBV5-1	TRBD1	15	NA	TRBJ1-1	TGCGCCAGCAGCACCCTCGGACAGGTTAACACTGAAGCTTTCTTT	CASSTLGQVNTEAFF
TRBV18	NA	16	NA	TRBJ1-6	TGTGCCAGCTCACCCTCGGGAGGGATCTATAATTCACCCCTCCACTTT	CASSPSGGIYNSPLHF
TRBV30	NA	13	NA	TRBJ1-1	TGTGCCTGGAGTGGGTTTAGGGGGACTGAAGCTTTCTTT	CAWSGFRGTEAFF
TRBV3-1/TRBV3-2	NA	14	NA	TRBJ1-4	TGTGCCAGCAGCCGAGACAGGTATTCCGAAAAACTGTTTTTT	CASSRDRYSEKLFF
TRBV18	TRBD1	14	NA	TRBJ1-1	TGTGCCAGCTCACCCGGGACAGGGCGACCTGAAGCTTTCTTT	CASSPGTGRPEAFF
TRBV3-1/TRBV3-2	TRBD1	15	NA	TRBJ2-1	TGTGCCAGCAGCCAATCTGAGACAGGGAACAATGAGCAGTTCTTC	CASSQSETGNNEQFF
TRBV24-1	NA	17	NA	TRBJ2-5	TGTGCCACCAGTGACCCGGGGTCAAACACCAACCAAGAGACCCAGTACTTC	CATSDPGSNTNQETQYF
TRBV19	NA	12	NA	TRBJ1-4	TGTGCCAGTAGTACTACGGAGGAAAAACTGTTTTTT	CASSTTEEKLFF
TRBV14	TRBD1	15	NA	TRBJ1-2	TGTGCCAGCAGCCAAGTTCTAGGGGGCGTCGAGGGCTACACCTTC	CASSQVLGGVEGYTF
TRBV19	TRBD2	21	NA	TRBJ2-2	TGTGCCAGTAGTATGGTGTCAGGACTAGCGGGTGGACTCCGGAACACCGGGGAGCTGTTTTTT	CASSMVSGLAGGLRNTGELFF
TRBV30	NA	13	NA	TRBJ2-3	TGTGCCTGGAGTCCAACGGGCACAGATACGCAGTATTTT	CAWSPTGTDTQYF
TRBV28	TRBD1	14	NA	TRBJ1-1	TGTGCCAGCAGTTTGGGGACAGCGAACACTGAAGCTTTCTTT	CASSLGTANTEAFF
TRBV7-8	TRBD1	15	NA	TRBJ1-5	TGTGCCAGCAGTAGACGACAGGGGGGCAATCAGCCCCAGCATTTT	CASSRRQGGNQPQHF
TRBV30	TRBD1	16	NA	TRBJ1-2	TGTGCCTGGAGTGCCTCGACAGGGCCTTACCCCTATGGCTACACCTTC	CAWSASTGPYPYGYTF
TRBV15	NA	15	NA	TRBJ1-1	TGTGCCACCAGCAGAGATCGGGAGGGGAACACTGAAGCTTTCTTT	CATSRDREGNTEAFF
TRBV3-1/TRBV3-2	TRBD2	17	NA	TRBJ2-3	TGTGCCAGCAGCCAAGAGTTGCTGCGGGGGGCCACAGATACGCAGTATTTT	CASSQELLRGATDTQYF
TRBV7-2	NA	13	NA	TRBJ1-1	TGTGCCAGCAGCACGGACAGTTACACTGAAGCTTTCTTT	CASSTDSYTEAFF
TRBV3-1/TRBV3-2	TRBD1	15	NA	TRBJ2-1	TGTGCCAGCAGCCCCGAGGGACAGGCCTACAATGAGCAGTTCTTC	CASSPEGQAYNEQFF
TRBV7-2	TRBD2	16	NA	TRBJ2-7	TGTGCCAGCAGCGCCGGACTAGCGGGAGCGAGCTACGAGCAGTACTTC	CASSAGLAGASYEQYF
TRBV5-1	TRBD1	14	NA	TRBJ2-7	TGCGCCAGCAGCATCGGACAGGTTTCCTACGAGCAGTACTTC	CASSIGQVSYEQYF